This is a list of T cell receptor beta chains from one sample in a study of vaccination and CD4 T cells after COVID-19. TCRdb redid the calling of the PCR reads with MiXCR, one entry per CDR3 protein. This table has about 15,000 distinct CDR3 sequences, about 34% appearing once. No antigen has been assigned to these receptors. Source material: cultured CD4+ T cells from blood. These receptors all stem from a human donor with COVID-19. Both conserved end residues are part of each CDR3. Fields, in order: clone size, V gene, J gene, D gene, CDR3 DNA, CDR3 protein. The D gene is left open where the match is weak. Expanded clones are given a class, and other clones once, few, many or no size at all.

few	TRBV27	TRBJ1-1	-	TGTGCCAGCACCCCTCATGGGAAGATAGGTGAAGCTTTCTTT	CASTPHGKIGEAFF
-	TRBV21-1	TRBJ2-7	-	TGTGCCAGCAGCAAAGTTAGGGCTAGCGGGGGGGTAAGGGAAGACGAGCAGTACTTC	CASSKVRASGGVREDEQYF
few	TRBV12-3/TRBV12-4	TRBJ2-4	TRBD2	TGTGCCAGCAGTTTAGTTGGGGAGGGTTGGGACATTCAGTACTTC	CASSLVGEGWDIQYF
-	TRBV20-1	TRBJ1-1	-	TGCAGTGCCCCCGTCCGGGGCCTGAACACTGAAGCTTTCTTT	CSAPVRGLNTEAFF
-	TRBV7-3	TRBJ1-1	-	TGTGCCAGCAGCCCCACGGGGGCAGGTCAGGGAGAAGCTTTCTTT	CASSPTGAGQGEAFF
few	TRBV6-5	TRBJ1-1	-	TGTGCCAGCAGTTCTCCCGGGGGGGCACACACTGAAGCTTTCTTT	CASSSPGGAHTEAFF
-	TRBV30	TRBJ2-7	TRBD1	TGTGCCTGGACGGACAGGTCAAGCTCCTACGAGCAGTACTTC	CAWTDRSSSYEQYF
-	TRBV7-6	TRBJ1-5	-	TGTGCCAGCAGCTTAGCGGGACGGGGTCAGCCCCAGCATTTT	CASSLAGRGQPQHF
-	TRBV6-1	TRBJ1-5	-	TGTGCCAGTGCTCGGGACATATCGTATAGCAATCAGCCCCAGCATTTT	CASARDISYSNQPQHF
-	TRBV7-2	TRBJ1-5	TRBD1	TGTGCCAGCAGCTTAAGGCAGGGGGATCTTGGACAGCCCCAGCATTTT	CASSLRQGDLGQPQHF
-	TRBV5-4	TRBJ2-2	TRBD2	TGTGCCAGCAGCTTGTACGGGGGGAGGAACACCGGGGAGCTGTTTTTT	CASSLYGGRNTGELFF
-	TRBV7-2	TRBJ1-3	TRBD1	TGTGCCAGCAGCTCGGACAGGGGGCCTGGAAACACCATATATTTT	CASSSDRGPGNTIYF
-	TRBV10-1	TRBJ2-7	-	TGCGCCAGCAGTGAGTCCCGACAGTTCAACTCCTACGAGCAGTACTTC	CASSESRQFNSYEQYF
-	TRBV28	TRBJ2-7	-	TGTGCCAGCAGTTCCCCGGGGGACACCTTCTACGAGCAGTACTTC	CASSSPGDTFYEQYF
-	TRBV5-1	TRBJ2-2	-	TGCGCCAGCACCACGGACAGGAACACCGGGGAGCTGTTTTTT	CASTTDRNTGELFF
few	TRBV7-6	TRBJ2-3	-	TGTGCCAGCAGCTTGGAAAGGATAAATACGCAGTATTTT	CASSLERINTQYF
-	TRBV5-3	TRBJ1-6	TRBD1	TGTGCCAGCAGCTCCCTCCCGGGACAGGTCAATTCACCCCTCCACTTT	CASSSLPGQVNSPLHF
-	TRBV7-6	TRBJ1-1	-	TGTGCCAGCAGCTCCTATACGAACACTGAAGCTTTCTTT	CASSSYTNTEAFF
-	TRBV6-5	TRBJ1-3	-	TGTGCCAGCAGTTACGTCGCACACAGCCGCTCTGGAAACACCATATATTTT	CASSYVAHSRSGNTIYF
-	TRBV10-3	TRBJ1-2	-	TGTGCCATCAGTGAGTCGACTCAGGGGCTGGGGGGCTACACCTTC	CAISESTQGLGGYTF
few	TRBV11-2	TRBJ1-5	TRBD1	TGTGCCAGCAGCTCGGACAGGGGAAGCAATCAGCCCCAGCATTTT	CASSSDRGSNQPQHF
-	TRBV7-8	TRBJ1-6	-	TGTGCCAGCAGCTTTGCTTCCTCGGGCTCGGGTAATTCACCCCTCCACTTT	CASSFASSGSGNSPLHF
-	TRBV20-1	TRBJ1-4	-	TGCAGTGCTAGAGATAGGGTGCAGGGGACTATTTTT	CSARDRVQGTIF
medium-sized	TRBV20-1	TRBJ1-5	-	TGCAGTGCTATCCCGGGGAATCAGCCCCAGCATTTT	CSAIPGNQPQHF
-	TRBV24-1	TRBJ2-2	TRBD1	TGTGCCACCGCCGAAGGGACAGCCAACACCGGGGAGCTGTTTTTT	CATAEGTANTGELFF
-	TRBV6-1	TRBJ2-4	-	TGTGCCAGCAGGTCAGATTGGGGCATTCAGTACTTC	CASRSDWGIQYF
few	TRBV20-1	TRBJ2-1	TRBD2	TGCAGTGCAAGACCCGCGGGGGGGCGAGTCGATGAGCAGTTCTTC	CSARPAGGRVDEQFF
-	TRBV28	TRBJ1-5	-	TGTGCCAGCAGTTTGGGGAGGGGGTTTGGCAATCAGCCCCAGCATTTT	CASSLGRGFGNQPQHF
-	TRBV5-6	TRBJ2-1	-	TGTGCCAGCAGCTTGGACTCGGATGAGCAGTTCTTC	CASSLDSDEQFF
-	TRBV11-2	TRBJ1-5	-	TGTGCCAGCAGCTTAGGGGCAGTCTATAGCAATCAGCCCCAGCATTTT	CASSLGAVYSNQPQHF
-	TRBV7-9	TRBJ1-6	TRBD1	TGTGCCAGCAGCTTGGGTCCGAGGACAGGGAATAATTCACCCCTCCACTTT	CASSLGPRTGNNSPLHF
-	TRBV5-1	TRBJ2-5	TRBD2	TGCGCCAGCAGCCCTCGGGGCGGGGGGGAGACCCAGTACTTC	CASSPRGGGETQYF
-	TRBV9	TRBJ1-2	-	TGTGCCAGCAGCGTAGCAGGGATCTATGGCTACACCTTC	CASSVAGIYGYTF
-	TRBV20-1	TRBJ2-2	-	TGCAGTGCTAGAGTGACCCACACCGGGGAGCTGTTTTTT	CSARVTHTGELFF
-	TRBV6-2/TRBV6-3	TRBJ1-2	-	TGTGCCAGCAGTTACTCGAAAAGTACAAGCTATGGCTACACCTTC	CASSYSKSTSYGYTF
-	TRBV7-3	TRBJ2-5	TRBD2	TGTGCCAGCAGCTCAGCGGGGGGGCGGGGGACCCAGTACTTC	CASSSAGGRGTQYF
few	TRBV6-1	TRBJ1-5	-	TGTGCCAGCACACAGGGATACGATCAGCCCCAGCATTTT	CASTQGYDQPQHF
few	TRBV28	TRBJ1-1	-	TGTGCCAGCAGTTTGGGGAGGACTGAAGCTTTCTTT	CASSLGRTEAFF
medium-sized	TRBV20-1	TRBJ1-2	-	TGCAGTGCTAGTGCCCCGGGGGCGGGGCGACGCTACACCTTC	CSASAPGAGRRYTF
-	TRBV5-1	TRBJ1-5	-	TGCGCCAGCAGCTTATCCGGGAGCAATCAGCCCCAGCATTTT	CASSLSGSNQPQHF